A single sample is the source of the 9 T cell receptor beta chains below, sequenced in a study of blood T cell repertoires in COVID-19. This table comes from immunoSEQ multiplex PCR, and its TCRdb copy is limited to in-frame clones, with some not included. The profile shows about 68,000 clones, about nine tenths of them singletons. Material for sequencing was peripheral blood. The receptors were gathered from a man aged 45-60 years with COVID-19, enrolled during active disease.

The chain carries TRBV2 and TRBJ2-3; 12 bases agree with TRBD2. Germline CDR1 SNHLY, CDR2 FYNNEI. Unmatched junction bases numbered 6, after V lost 1 base and J lost 7 bases. CDR3 size: 16 residues. The CDR3 here is CASSEGLAGGVNTQYF. Written as DNA, the CDR3 is TGTGCCAGCAGTGAAGGGCTAGCGGGAGGGGTCAATACGCAGTATTTT. The full variable domain, completed using reference TRBV2 and TRBJ2-3, is EPEVTQTPSHQVTQMGQEVILRCVPISNHLYFYWYRQILGQKVEFLVSFYNNEISEKSEIFDDQFSVERPDGSNFTLKIRSTKLEDSAMYFCASSEGLAGGVNTQYFGPGTRLTVL.

This clone was detected only once. The chain uses TRBV18 and TRBJ2-3, with 8 bases that match TRBD1. The CDR3 contains 14 residues. V shed 6 bases and J 4 bases; nucleotides not matched to a gene: 6. Germline values: CDR1 KGHSH, CDR2 LQKENI. This CDR3 reads CASSSTGVADTQYF. CDR3 coding DNA: TGTGCCAGCTCTTCGACAGGGGTGGCAGATACGCAGTATTTT.

The V gene is TRBV9, the J gene TRBJ1-5, with 10 bases lining up with TRBD1. The CDR3 loop spans 14 amino acids. V lost 4 bases to trimming and J lost 5 bases; unmatched junction nucleotides: 3. CDR1 is SGDLS, CDR2 YYNGEE, per germline. The CDR3 bases are TGTGCCAGCAGCCAGGGGACAGGGGATCAGCCCCAGCATTTT. Its translation: CASSQGTGDQPQHF. The variable domain in full, with the rest retrieved from reference TRBV9 and TRBJ1-5, is DSGVTQTPKHLITATGQRVTLRCSPRSGDLSVYWYQQSLDQGLQFLIQYYNGEERAKGNILERFSAQQFPDLHSELNLSSLELGDSALYFCASSQGTGDQPQHFGDGTRLSIL.

The rearrangement links TRBV6-2 or TRBV6-3 to TRBJ2-7, with D possibly TRBD1 on 6 matching bases. The CDR3 extends over 15 amino acids. V lost 6 bases and J 6 bases, leaving 21 bases between the germline ends. From germline, CDR1 is MNHEY and CDR2 SVGEGT. CDR3 loop: CASSRGDTGSLEQYF. Written as DNA, the CDR3 is TGTGCCAGCAGCCGAGGGGATACAGGGTCCCTCGAGCAGTACTTC.

The V and J genes are TRBV11-2 and TRBJ1-2; D not certain. The CDR3 loop spans 13 amino acids. Trimming removed 4 bases from V and 8 bases from J, with 14 bases in between. Germline V CDR1 and CDR2: SGHAT, FQNNGV. This CDR3 is CASSSQALRGYTF. The DNA of the CDR3 is TGTGCCAGCAGCTCCCAAGCCCTCCGGGGCTACACCTTC.

V usage is TRBV28 and J usage is TRBJ2-4; D remains unclear. Trimming took 8 bases from V and 2 from J, leaving 10 bases between them. CDR1 is MDHEN, CDR2 SYDVKM, per germline. The CDR3 runs 13 residues. The CDR3 protein is CASSPGSKNIQYF. The CDR3 DNA is TGTGCCAGCTCCCCCGGTTCCAAAAACATTCAGTACTTC.

This sequence joins TRBV7-2 and TRBJ1-1; maybe TRBD1 (5 bases). V gave up 5 bases and J gave up 4 bases, with 11 bases separating them. From germline, CDR1 is SGHTA and CDR2 FQGNSA. The CDR3 length is 13 residues. CDR3 sequence: CASSVRQFTEAFF. The CDR3 coding sequence is TGTGCCAGCAGCGTCAGACAGTTCACTGAAGCTTTCTTT.

The rearrangement joins TRBV14 to TRBJ1-1; 10 nucleotides line up with TRBD1. CDR1 is SGHDN and CDR2 is FVKESK in the germline V gene. The CDR3 is 14 residues long. V lost 4 bases to trimming and J lost 7 bases; unmatched junction nucleotides: 6. The CDR3 reads CASSPPRTGGEAFF. CDR3 coding DNA: TGTGCCAGCAGCCCCCCCCGGACAGGGGGTGAAGCTTTCTTT.

This clone was detected once. The V and J genes are TRBV14 and TRBJ2-7; D may be TRBD2 (6 bases). The CDR3 extends over 13 amino acids. Germline CDR1 reads SGHDN; CDR2 reads FVKESK. V lost 1 base and J lost 6, with 10 bases in between. DNA for the CDR3: TGTGCCAGCAGCCAAGCCGGGGGAGGCGAGCAGTACTTC. This encodes CASSQAGGGEQYF.